The 19 T cell receptor beta chains below were found in one sample sequenced in a study of early T cells in non-severe SARS-CoV-2 infection. TCRdb reanalysed the 5' RACE reads using MiXCR and keeps one entry per CDR3 protein. The sample gives tens of thousands of distinct CDR3 sequences, roughly 5.4% of which show up once; approximately 3.6% is in the top ten. The source material was whole blood. The receptors originated from an adult who was a healthcare worker with PCR-confirmed SARS-CoV-2 infection or an uninfected control (not recorded which).

This clonotype was recorded a few times. The V and J genes are TRBV20-1 and TRBJ2-1, with 11 bases aligning to TRBD2. The V gene's germline CDR1 is DFQATT and CDR2 SNEGSKA (reference sequence). V was pared by 4 bases and J by 2 bases, with 7 bases of the junction left unmatched. The CDR3 is 16 amino acids. In nucleotides, the CDR3 is TGCAGTGCTACCCTAGCGGGGGGCGGACCCTACAATGAGCAGTTCTTC. Translation: CSATLAGGGPYNEQFF.

J is TRBJ2-5 and V is TRBV7-2; unclear D gene. Trimming left V 0 bases short and J 2 bases short, with 7 bases between. The CDR3 covers 14 residues. Germline V gene data show CDR1 as SGHTA and CDR2 as FQGNSA. CDR3 protein: CASSLARQQETQYF. The CDR3 nucleotides read TGTGCCAGCAGCTTAGCGAGGCAGCAAGAGACCCAGTACTTC. The full variable domain, its missing parts supplied by reference TRBV7-2 and TRBJ2-5, is GAGVSQSPSNKVTEKGKDVELRCDPISGHTALYWYRQSLGQGLEFLIYFQGNSAPDKSGLPSDRFSAERTGGSVSTLTIQRTQQEDSAVYLCASSLARQQETQYFGPGTRLLVL.

The genes are TRBV7-9 and TRBJ2-3; 9 nucleotides agree with TRBD2. Germline values: CDR1 SEHNR, CDR2 FQNEAQ (reference sequence). CDR3 length: 15 amino acids. Trimming took 4 bases from V and 6 from J; bases not matched to a gene: 8. The chain's CDR3 is CASSSWTSARDTQYF. CDR3 DNA sequence: TGTGCCAGCAGCTCTTGGACTAGCGCCCGGGATACGCAGTATTTT.

In its sample, this clonotype was seen a few times. V gene TRBV7-8 combines with J gene TRBJ2-6; 7 bases are shared with TRBD2. J lost 0 bases, V lost 1 base, and 6 bases had no gene match. CDR3 length equals 18 residues. Germline V gives CDR1 SGHVS, CDR2 FQNEAQ. The CDR3 spells CASSLVPAGSSGANVLTF. In DNA, the CDR3 is TGTGCCAGCAGCTTAGTGCCAGCGGGAAGCTCTGGGGCCAACGTCCTGACTTTC.

This clonotype came up many times. This chain joins TRBV12-3 or TRBV12-4 and TRBJ1-3, with D unresolved. The V gene lost 3 bases and the J gene lost 4 bases, with 10 bases spanning the gap. The CDR3 sequence is 14 residues long. This chain's CDR3 is CASSFAAAGNTIYF. CDR3 DNA sequence: TGTGCCAGCAGTTTCGCCGCCGCAGGAAACACCATATATTTT.

The gene calls are TRBV19 and TRBJ2-3; no definite D call. V was clipped by 3 bases and J by 2 bases, with 12 bases between them. From germline, CDR1 is LNHDA and CDR2 SQIVND (reference sequence). CDR3 length equals 15 residues. CDR3 residues: CASSMKRMNTDTQYF. CDR3 in DNA: TGTGCCAGTAGTATGAAGAGGATGAACACAGATACGCAGTATTTT. The whole variable domain, filled in from reference TRBV19 and TRBJ2-3, reads DGGITQSPKYLFRKEGQNVTLSCEQNLNHDAMYWYRQDPGQGLRLIYYSQIVNDFQKGDIAEGYSVSREKKESFPLTVTSAQKNPTAFYLCASSMKRMNTDTQYFGPGTRLTVL.

There are a few counts of this clonotype. The CDR3 DNA sequence: TGTGCCAGCAGCCAAATACGGGCGGGTTTCCACGAGCAGTACTTC. Translating it yields CASSQIRAGFHEQYF. The chain combines TRBV12-3 or TRBV12-4 with TRBJ2-7, with D possibly being TRBD2 (5 bases). The CDR3 runs to 15 residues. V dropped 6 bases and J dropped 5 bases, with 20 bases sitting between them.

This clonotype has at least ten counts. The V call is TRBV4-3, the J call TRBJ1-2; no reliable D call. V was shortened by 0 bases and J by 0 bases, with 20 bases between the two germline ends. CDR3 size: 19 residues. Germline V gives CDR1 LGHNA, CDR2 YSLEER. The CDR3 here is CASSQDNIPGSSTNYGYTF. CDR3 sequence (DNA): TGCGCCAGCAGCCAAGATAACATCCCCGGGAGTTCAACTAACTATGGCTACACCTTC.

V gene TRBV29-1 combines with J gene TRBJ2-1, with TRBD2 matching 10 bases. After removal of 4 bases from V and 7 bases from J, the junction contained 1 base not matched to a gene. Germline V gene sequence: CDR1 SQVTM, CDR2 ANQGSEA. The CDR3 has 12 amino acids. The CDR3 DNA reads as TGCAGCGTTGTGGGACTAGCGAATGAGCAGTTCTTC. Its protein is CSVVGLANEQFF.

This clonotype has ten or more counts. This chain connects TRBV28 to TRBJ2-7, with 7 positions matching TRBD1. This CDR3 has 17 residues. V shed 4 bases, J shed 0 bases, and the junction held 12 bases outside the gene matches. Germline loops: CDR1 MDHEN, CDR2 SYDVKM. The CDR3: CASSSPAKTGISYEQYF. The CDR3 DNA reads as TGTGCCAGCAGTTCACCCGCAAAGACAGGGATCTCCTACGAGCAGTACTTC. The full variable domain, rest sourced from reference TRBV28 and TRBJ2-7, is DVKVTQSSRYLVKRTGEKVFLECVQDMDHENMFWYRQDPGLGLRLIYFSYDVKMKEKGDIPEGYSVSREKKERFSLILESASTNQTSMYLCASSSPAKTGISYEQYFGPGTRLTVT.

This clonotype was seen ten or more times. Relative to the germline gene, one junction end is altered; a read error may explain this. The J gene is TRBJ2-2, the V gene TRBV7-6, with 7 bases lining up with TRBD2. Germline values: CDR1 SGHVS, CDR2 FNYEAQ. The CDR3 runs 14 residues. The CDR3: CASSLAANTGELFF. As DNA, the CDR3 is TGTGCCAGCAGCCTAGCGGCGAACACCGGGGAGCTGTTTTTT. Full variable domain (rest looked up from reference TRBV7-6 and TRBJ2-2): GAGVSQSPRYKVTKRGQDVALRCDPISGHVSLYWYRQALGQGPEFLTYFNYEAQQDKSGLPNDRFSAERPEGSISTLTIQRTEQRDSAMYRCASSLAANTGELFFGEGSRLTVL.

This clonotype was found a few times. The V call is TRBV9, the J call TRBJ1-1; no definite D call. Germline V gene data show CDR1 as SGDLS and CDR2 as YYNGEE. The CDR3 spans 13 residues. The V end was cut by 2 bases, the J end by 4 bases, with 9 bases between. CDR3 sequence (DNA): TGTGCCAGCAGCGTCACAGCCTTCACTGAAGCTTTCTTT. Translating it yields CASSVTAFTEAFF.

This clonotype was recorded at least ten times. The chain joins TRBV11-1 to TRBJ2-5, with 7 bases lining up with TRBD2. The CDR3 has 15 amino acids. V lost 4 bases, J lost 2 bases, and 7 bases stayed unmatched. Looked up from germline, CDR1 is SGHAT and CDR2 is FQDESV (reference sequence). CDR3 DNA: TGTGCCAGCAGCTCTTGGACTAGGCATCAAGAGACCCAGTACTTC. It encodes CASSSWTRHQETQYF.

This clonotype was observed a handful of times. The chain links TRBV11-2 to TRBJ1-2; D not resolved. This CDR3 region has 13 residues. The ends were cut back, 5 bases at V and 5 bases at J, with 12 bases in the middle. Per germline, CDR1 SGHAT and CDR2 FQNNGV. In DNA, the CDR3 is TGTGCCAGCAGCCCTGGACGGATTTATGGCTACACCTTC. Its translation is CASSPGRIYGYTF.

This clonotype has ten or more counts. This rearrangement joins TRBV7-2 to TRBJ1-5, with 9 bases lining up with TRBD1. The germline V gene has CDR1 SGHTA and CDR2 FQGNSA. Germline trimming cut 3 bases from V and 6 bases from J; bases unmatched to any gene: 6. CDR3 length: 15 amino acids. CDR3 DNA sequence: TGTGCCAGCAGCTTTACAGGGGGCGCGGGTCAGCCCCAGCATTTT. Its translation is CASSFTGGAGQPQHF. Using reference TRBV7-2 and TRBJ1-5 for the parts outside the CDR3, the full variable domain is GAGVSQSPSNKVTEKGKDVELRCDPISGHTALYWYRQSLGQGLEFLIYFQGNSAPDKSGLPSDRFSAERTGGSVSTLTIQRTQQEDSAVYLCASSFTGGAGQPQHFGDGTRLSIL.

The chain joins TRBV25-1 to TRBJ2-2; D is unresolved. This CDR3 spans 12 amino acids. With 8 bases removed from V and 1 base from J, the gap between germline ends came to 5 bases. The germline V gene encodes CDR1 MGHDK and CDR2 SYGVNS. In nucleotides, the CDR3 is TGTGCCAGCTCGGAGAACACCGGGGAGCTGTTTTTT. Translation: CASSENTGELFF.

This clonotype was seen more than once but under ten times. J is TRBJ2-1 and V is TRBV28, with no clear D. The CDR3 spans 16 residues. The germline V gene encodes CDR1 MDHEN and CDR2 SYDVKM. The V end lost 5 bases, the J end lost 3 bases, and 17 bases lay between the germline ends. For the CDR3, the DNA is TGTGCCAGCAGTATCACGGGCCTATCAGACTACAATGAGCAGTTCTTC. Residues: CASSITGLSDYNEQFF.

There are many counts of this clonotype. This rearrangement joins TRBV18 to TRBJ2-7; D may be TRBD1 (5 bases). The CDR3 extends over 13 amino acids. Trimming took 2 bases from V and 0 from J, leaving 5 bases between them. The germline V gene has CDR1 KGHSH and CDR2 LQKENI. CDR3 coding DNA: TGTGCCAGCTCACCAGGACACTCCTACGAGCAGTACTTC. Its translation: CASSPGHSYEQYF.

This clonotype was recorded a few times. The chain couples TRBV11-3 to TRBJ2-5; a possible D gene is TRBD2 (6 bases). This CDR3 comprises 14 residues. Germline V gene lookup returns CDR1 SGHNT and CDR2 YENEEA. The V end lost 5 bases, the J end lost 2 bases, and 12 bases lay between the germline ends. In nucleotides, the CDR3 is TGTGCCAGCAGCGGGGACTGGAGACAAGAGACCCAGTACTTC. Its translation is CASSGDWRQETQYF.